This T cell receptor (beta chain) emerged from a study of neurological immune-mediated disorders (dated by TCRdb to the late 2010s). In the study overall: Of the approximately 35 multiple sclerosis patients, around 30 had relapsing-remitting MS and 3 had secondary progressive MS. The cohort comprised 68 subjects: approximately 15 HAM/TSP patients, 35 or so multiple sclerosis patients and about 20 healthy controls. The 90 to 110 TCR-beta libraries included longitudinal samples, technical triplicates and paired sorted CD4+ and CD8+ T-cell subsets alongside PBMC samples. Peripheral blood TCR-beta repertoires from patients with HTLV-I-associated myelopathy (HAM/TSP), patients with multiple sclerosis, and healthy controls were compared in the study using UMI-based sequencing.

The table lists this clonotype with many counts. Its antigen has not been determined. The record has no base qualities; no much larger clone is one base away. cDNA was synthesized by template-switch 5'RACE using a primer carrying a 10-nucleotide random unique molecular identifier by which each TCR transcript was tagged. Every sequencing run yielded over 170 million TCR-beta sequences covering 15-18 subjects. The RNeasy kit was used for extraction of total RNA. Using the KAPA Real-time Library Amplification kit, TCR-beta VDJ regions were amplified with primers for the TCR constant region and the 5'RACE anchor. Sample indexes and Illumina adaptors were added in a first PCR, and a second PCR then increased library yield. After Ampure bead purification, the TCR product of roughly 650 bp was size-selected on a 2% E-gel SizeSelection system. Before pooling, libraries had their quality checked on a Bioanalyzer, their concentration measured with Qubit, and their quantity determined with the Kapa Library Quantification kit. An Illumina HiSeq 2500 sequenced the libraries paired-end 2 x 150 bp. To increase sequence diversity, roughly 24-30% phiX was spiked into each library pool. The authors' pipeline ran thus. The quality-filtered reads were processed with the UMI-based MiGEC pipeline, whose error correction step removed more than 80% of the raw TCR sequences. IMGT germline references were used for alignment of VDJ genes, and clonotypes were defined by a unique CDR3 amino acid sequence together with V-J genes. Clonal expansion, Shannon diversity and CDR3 relatedness (CalcPairwiseDistances, ClusterSamples) were evaluated with VDJtools, and phylogenetic trees were built with CLCbio workbench. Clones with at least 8 unique UMIs were defined as expanded, with this threshold being based on coefficient-of-variation modelling across technical triplicates. TCRdb handled the public reads itself, with Q25 trimming in fastp and clone calling in MiXCR, and kept productive beta chains. Here each entry gathers all rows of one CDR3 protein and keeps the most common genes and DNA. None of the V and J calls come from the authors' own analysis; TCRdb made them. This sample is represented by about 50,000 distinct CDR3 sequences; more than 4% of them were singletons. The ten largest account for 2.9% of the sample.

V is reduced by 2 bases and J by 8 bases, leaving a spacing of 13 bases between them. The CDR3 has 13 amino acids, counting the end cysteine and phenylalanine. This entry keeps only the CDR3 DNA: 39 bases, framed from base 1. CDR1 MDHEN and CDR2 SYDVKM were looked up in the germline V gene. Study-wide conclusions, independent of this receptor: The highest TCR clonal expansion was observed in HAM/TSP patients, whereas the lowest was observed in MS patients, even when compared with healthy controls. Across subjects, expanded clones never shared an identical CDR3 amino acid sequence, which suggests that the TCR-beta repertoires in every group were private. Phylogenetic analysis grouped repertoires from 18 of 34 MS patients into a cluster of related CDR3 sequences, suggesting a possible repertoire-level signature. The MS cluster showed no association with clinical or MRI features, and the authors stated that larger cohorts are needed.

Libraries from unsorted PBMCs were made from 2 million PBMCs kept in RNAlater at -80 degrees C until RNA extraction. The multiple sclerosis patients were enrolled in a US clinical protocol that evaluated disease progression with magnetic resonance imaging. Peripheral blood was subjected to Ficoll-Hypaque density gradient centrifugation to isolate PBMCs, which were then cryopreserved in liquid nitrogen. This TCR came from a man in his fifties with multiple sclerosis. Rearrangement joined TRBV28 to TRBJ2-7; there is no confident call for the D gene. The sequencing sample was made of PBMCs. The CDR3 in this case is CASSLGSPLQQYF. At the DNA level, the sequence is TGTGCCAGCAGTTTAGGTTCCCCCCTTCAGCAGTACTTC.